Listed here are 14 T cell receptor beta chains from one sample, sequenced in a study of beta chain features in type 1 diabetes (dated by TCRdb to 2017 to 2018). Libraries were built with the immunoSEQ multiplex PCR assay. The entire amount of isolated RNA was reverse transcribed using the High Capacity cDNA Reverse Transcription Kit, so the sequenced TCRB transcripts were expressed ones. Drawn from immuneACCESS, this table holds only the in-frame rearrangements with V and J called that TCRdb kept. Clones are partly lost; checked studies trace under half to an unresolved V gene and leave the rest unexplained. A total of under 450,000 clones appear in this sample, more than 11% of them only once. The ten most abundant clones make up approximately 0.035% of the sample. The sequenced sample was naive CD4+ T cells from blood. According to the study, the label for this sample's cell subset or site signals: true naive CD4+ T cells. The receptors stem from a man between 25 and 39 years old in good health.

As DNA, the CDR3 is TGTGCCAGCAGTTCACGGACCATCTACGAGCAGTACGTC. Protein product: CASSSRTIYEQYV. J is TRBJ2-7 and V is TRBV28; D is uncertain. The germline gives CDR1 MDHEN, CDR2 SYDVKM. The V end was cut by 4 bases, the J end by 3 bases, with 10 bases between. CDR3 size: 13 residues.

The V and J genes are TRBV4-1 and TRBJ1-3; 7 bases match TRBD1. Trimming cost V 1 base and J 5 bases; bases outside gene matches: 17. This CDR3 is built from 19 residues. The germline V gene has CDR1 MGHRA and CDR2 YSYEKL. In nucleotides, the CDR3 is TGCGCCAGCAGCCAAGGTCCACGGGACAGCAAGGAGGTCCGAAACACCATATATTTT. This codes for CASSQGPRDSKEVRNTIYF.

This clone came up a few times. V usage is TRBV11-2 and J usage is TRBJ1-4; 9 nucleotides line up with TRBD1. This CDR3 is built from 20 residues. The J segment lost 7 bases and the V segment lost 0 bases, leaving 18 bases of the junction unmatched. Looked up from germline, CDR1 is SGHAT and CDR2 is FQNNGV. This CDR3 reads CASSLEVPSWGQGLGEKLFF. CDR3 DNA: TGTGCCAGCAGCTTAGAGGTCCCCAGTTGGGGACAGGGTTTGGGTGAAAAACTGTTTTTT. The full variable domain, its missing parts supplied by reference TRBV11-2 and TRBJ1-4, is EAGVAQSPRYKIIEKRQSVAFWCNPISGHATLYWYQQILGQGPKLLIQFQNNGVVDDSQLPKDRFSAERLKGVDSTLKIQPAKLEDSAVYLCASSLEVPSWGQGLGEKLFFGSGTQLSVL.

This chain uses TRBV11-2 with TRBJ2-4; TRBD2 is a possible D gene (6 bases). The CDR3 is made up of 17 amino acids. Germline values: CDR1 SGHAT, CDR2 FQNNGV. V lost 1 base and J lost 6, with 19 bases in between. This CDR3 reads CASSLGSGPTAGNIQYF. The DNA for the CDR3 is TGTGCCAGCAGCTTAGGTTCCGGGCCGACAGCGGGAAACATTCAGTACTTC.

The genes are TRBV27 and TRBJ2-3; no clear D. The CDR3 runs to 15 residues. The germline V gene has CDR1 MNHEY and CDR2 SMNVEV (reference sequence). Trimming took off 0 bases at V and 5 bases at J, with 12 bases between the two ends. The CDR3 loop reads CASSLSLGPEDTQYF. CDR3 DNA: TGTGCCAGCAGTTTATCCCTAGGCCCGGAAGATACGCAGTATTTT.

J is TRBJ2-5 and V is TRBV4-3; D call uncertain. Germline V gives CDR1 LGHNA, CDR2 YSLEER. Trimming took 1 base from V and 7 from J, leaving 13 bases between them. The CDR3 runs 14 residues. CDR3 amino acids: CASSQGQALGTQYF. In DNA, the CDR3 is TGCGCCAGCAGCCAAGGGCAGGCCCTCGGGACCCAGTACTTC.

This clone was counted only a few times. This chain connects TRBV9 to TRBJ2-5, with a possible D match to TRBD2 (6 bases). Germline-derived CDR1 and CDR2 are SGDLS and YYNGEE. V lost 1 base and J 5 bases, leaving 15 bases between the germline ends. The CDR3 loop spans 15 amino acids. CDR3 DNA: TGTGCCAGCAGCGTAATGGGGGGTCGAGAGGAGACCCAGTACTTC. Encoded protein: CASSVMGGREETQYF.

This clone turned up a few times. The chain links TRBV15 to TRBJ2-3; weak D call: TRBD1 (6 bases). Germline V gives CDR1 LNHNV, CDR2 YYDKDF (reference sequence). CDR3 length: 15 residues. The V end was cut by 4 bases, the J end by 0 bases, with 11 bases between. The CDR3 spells CATSKDSTSTDTQYF. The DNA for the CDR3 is TGTGCCACCAGCAAGGACAGTACTAGCACAGATACGCAGTATTTT.

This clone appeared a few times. Here the CDR3 DNA reads TGTGCCAGCAGACAAGCGGGGACATACTACGAGCAGTACTTC. It is translated as CASRQAGTYYEQYF. The chain joins TRBV6-6 to TRBJ2-7; TRBD2 is a possible D gene (7 bases). Deletions cut 6 bases from V and 3 bases from J, with 15 bases between. This CDR3 is built from 14 residues. The germline V gene encodes CDR1 MNHNY and CDR2 SVGAGI (reference sequence).

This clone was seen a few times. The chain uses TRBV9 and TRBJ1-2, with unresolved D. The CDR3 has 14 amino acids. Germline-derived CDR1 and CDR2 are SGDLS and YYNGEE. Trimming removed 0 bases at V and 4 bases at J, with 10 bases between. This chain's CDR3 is CASSVERVSYGYTF. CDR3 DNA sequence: TGTGCCAGCAGCGTAGAAAGGGTTAGCTATGGCTACACCTTC. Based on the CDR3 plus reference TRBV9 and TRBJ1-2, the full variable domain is DSGVTQTPKHLITATGQRVTLRCSPRSGDLSVYWYQQSLDQGLQFLIQYYNGEERAKGNILERFSAQQFPDLHSELNLSSLELGDSALYFCASSVERVSYGYTFGSGTRLTVV.

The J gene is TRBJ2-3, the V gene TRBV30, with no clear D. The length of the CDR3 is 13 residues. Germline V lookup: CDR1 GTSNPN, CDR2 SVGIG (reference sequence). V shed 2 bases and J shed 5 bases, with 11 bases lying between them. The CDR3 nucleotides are TGTGCCTGGAGTCATATCGTCCTAGATACGCAGTATTTT. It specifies CAWSHIVLDTQYF.

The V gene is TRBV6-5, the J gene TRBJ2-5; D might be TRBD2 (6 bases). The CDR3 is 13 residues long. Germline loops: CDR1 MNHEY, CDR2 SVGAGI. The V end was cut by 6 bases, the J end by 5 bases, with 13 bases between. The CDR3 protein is CASSRGKAETQYF. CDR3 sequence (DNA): TGTGCCAGCAGCCGCGGGAAAGCGGAGACCCAGTACTTC.

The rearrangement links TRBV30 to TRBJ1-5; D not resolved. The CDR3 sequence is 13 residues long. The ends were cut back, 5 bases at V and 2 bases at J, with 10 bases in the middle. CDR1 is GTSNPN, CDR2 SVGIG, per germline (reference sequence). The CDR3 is CAWEADGNQPQHF. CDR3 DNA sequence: TGTGCCTGGGAAGCAGACGGCAATCAGCCCCAGCATTTT.

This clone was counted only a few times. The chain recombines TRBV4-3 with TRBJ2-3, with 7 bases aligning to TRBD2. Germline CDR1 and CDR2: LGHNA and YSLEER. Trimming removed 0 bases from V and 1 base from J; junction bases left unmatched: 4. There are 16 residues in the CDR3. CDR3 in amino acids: CASSQDRAGGTDTQYF. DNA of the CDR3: TGCGCCAGCAGCCAAGATCGTGCGGGGGGCACAGATACGCAGTATTTT.